The 20 T cell receptor beta chains in this list originate from one sample, sequenced in a study of T cell changes during pregnancy in multiple sclerosis. TCRdb's copy holds only in-frame clones and misses some; the assay was immunoSEQ multiplex PCR. The sample holds roughly 88,000 clones, roughly nine tenths seen once. Source: peripheral blood, taken in the first trimester of pregnancy. The origin of the receptors is a female donor with multiple sclerosis, enrolled in a pregnancy study.

This rearrangement joins TRBV19 to TRBJ2-3; TRBD2 matches at 7 bases. The CDR3 totals 14 residues. Trimming took 3 bases from V and 3 from J; bases not matched to a gene: 3. Per germline, CDR1 LNHDA and CDR2 SQIVND (reference sequence). CDR3 in DNA: TGTGCCAGTAGTATCGGGGAGGGGACAGATACGCAGTATTTT. Translated, it gives CASSIGEGTDTQYF. Filled out from reference TRBV19 and TRBJ2-3, the complete variable domain reads DGGITQSPKYLFRKEGQNVTLSCEQNLNHDAMYWYRQDPGQGLRLIYYSQIVNDFQKGDIAEGYSVSREKKESFPLTVTSAQKNPTAFYLCASSIGEGTDTQYFGPGTRLTVL.

The V gene is TRBV28, the J gene TRBJ2-1; D uncertain. Germline V gene lookup returns CDR1 MDHEN and CDR2 SYDVKM. There are 13 residues in the CDR3. The V end lost 4 bases, the J end lost 7 bases, and 11 bases lay between the germline ends. This CDR3 is CASSWSVTNEQFF. Written as DNA, the CDR3 is TGTGCCAGCAGTTGGAGTGTTACGAATGAGCAGTTCTTC.

This clone has just one count. The chain has TRBV7-8 and TRBJ2-3; 9 bases map to TRBD1. Trimming took 5 bases from V and 4 from J; bases not matched to a gene: 7. Germline values: CDR1 SGHVS, CDR2 FQNEAQ. CDR3 length: 15 residues. CDR3 DNA sequence: TGTGCCAGCAGCCCTAGGGACAGGGTAGCAGATACGCAGTATTTT. This codes for CASSPRDRVADTQYF.

The J gene is TRBJ2-3, the V gene TRBV9; 8 bases match TRBD2. Trimming at V came to 0 bases and at J to 2 bases, leaving 11 bases not matched to a gene. The CDR3 totals 18 residues. CDR1 and CDR2 from the germline V gene are SGDLS and YYNGEE. The CDR3 is CASSVEGRASGHTDTQYF. As DNA, the CDR3 is TGTGCCAGCAGCGTAGAAGGACGGGCTAGCGGGCACACAGATACGCAGTATTTT.

The chain carries TRBV7-6 and TRBJ2-7, with 10 bases lining up with TRBD1. Trimming removed 7 bases from V and 3 bases from J; junction bases left unmatched: 9. CDR1 SGHVS and CDR2 FNYEAQ come from the germline V gene. The CDR3 is made up of 15 amino acids. The CDR3 DNA is TGTGCCAGCACCCAGTATGGACAGGGGGTCTACGAGCAGTACTTC. This translates into CASTQYGQGVYEQYF.

The gene calls are TRBV19 and TRBJ1-2; possible D gene TRBD1, 6 bases. The CDR3 contains 17 residues. Germline V gene data show CDR1 as LNHDA and CDR2 as SQIVND (reference sequence). Trimming cost V 4 bases and J 4 bases, with 22 bases left between them. The CDR3 DNA reads as TGTGCCAGTAGTACCCTCGGGGGGGCCACCGGTAGCTATGGCTACACCTTC. Residues: CASSTLGGATGSYGYTF.

The chain employs TRBV6-9 and TRBJ1-5; D gene uncertain. Looked up from germline, CDR1 is MNHGY and CDR2 is SVAAGI. The CDR3 covers 14 residues. V dropped 6 bases and J dropped 5 bases, with 14 bases sitting between them. The CDR3 DNA sequence: TGTGCCAGCAGCCATCTCGAGAACCATCAGCCCCAGCATTTT. Encoded protein: CASSHLENHQPQHF.

The CDR3, as DNA: TGCGCCAGCAGCTTGGATGAGGACAGCAAAGCTTTCTTT. Translation: CASSLDEDSKAFF. V gene TRBV5-1 combines with J gene TRBJ1-1; perhaps TRBD1 as D (6 bases). CDR3 length: 13 amino acids. V lost 0 bases to trimming and J lost 9 bases, with 12 bases between them. Germline CDR1 SGHRS, CDR2 YFSETQ.

The chain combines TRBV30 with TRBJ2-7, with a tentative D call TRBD1 (5 bases). Germline V gene data show CDR1 as GTSNPN and CDR2 as SVGIG (reference sequence). Trimming shortened V by 2 bases and J by 4 bases, and 9 bases separated the two germline ends. The CDR3 sequence is 12 residues long. The CDR3 DNA follows: TGTGCCTGGAGTAGGACAACGTACGAGCAGTACTTC. Translated, it gives CAWSRTTYEQYF.

This clone has a handful of counts. The CDR3, as DNA: TGTGCCATCAGTGAGTCGACCATCAGGGGCACCATATATTTT. Protein: CAISESTIRGTIYF. J is TRBJ1-3 and V is TRBV10-3, with D maybe TRBD1 (6 bases). Germline CDR1 is ENHRY and CDR2 is SYGVKD. V lost 0 bases to trimming and J lost 9 bases, with 12 bases between them. This CDR3 contains 14 residues.

The chain combines TRBV5-1 with TRBJ2-1, with 11 positions matching TRBD2. The V gene's germline CDR1 is SGHRS and CDR2 YFSETQ. This CDR3 spans 15 amino acids. V shed 2 bases and J 6 bases; nucleotides not matched to a gene: 4. The CDR3 protein is CASSFTSGSINEQFF. The CDR3 bases are TGCGCCAGCAGCTTTACTAGCGGGAGCATCAATGAGCAGTTCTTC.

Remarks on this clone: A junction end diverges from the germline sequence, so it may reflect a read error. The chain joins TRBV6-6 to TRBJ1-5; maybe TRBD1 (5 bases). Germline lookup yields CDR1 MNHNY and CDR2 SVGAGI (reference sequence). The CDR3 is 14 amino acids. CDR3 loop: CASSSGQSNQPQHF. DNA of the CDR3: TGTGCCAGCAGTTCCGGACAAAGCAATCAACCCCAGCATTTT.

The V call is TRBV5-1, the J call TRBJ2-7; D is uncertain. With 2 bases removed from V and 0 bases from J, the gap between germline ends came to 9 bases. The CDR3 is made up of 14 amino acids. Germline assignment: CDR1 SGHRS and CDR2 YFSETQ. The CDR3, as DNA: TGCGCCAGCAGCTTCAGCGCTGGCTCCTACGAGCAGTACTTC. It translates to CASSFSAGSYEQYF. The entire variable domain, with the rest obtained from reference TRBV5-1 and TRBJ2-7, is as follows: KAGVTQTPRYLIKTRGQQVTLSCSPISGHRSVSWYQQTPGQGLQFLFEYFSETQRNKGNFPGRFSGRQFSNSRSEMNVSTLELGDSALYLCASSFSAGSYEQYFGPGTRLTVT.

The chain carries TRBV7-8 and TRBJ1-3; TRBD1 matches at 9 bases. V trimming: 5 bases; J trimming: 6 bases; junction bases outside the gene matches: 17. CDR1 and CDR2 from the germline V gene are SGHVS and FQNEAQ. This CDR3 contains 18 residues. The CDR3 sequence: CASSRIRSGTGQENTIYF. The CDR3 DNA is TGTGCCAGCAGCAGGATCAGGTCCGGGACAGGGCAGGAAAACACCATATATTTT. The entire variable domain, with the rest obtained from reference TRBV7-8 and TRBJ1-3, is as follows: GAGVSQSPRYKVAKRGQDVALRCDPISGHVSLFWYQQALGQGPEFLTYFQNEAQLDKSGLPSDRFFAERPEGSVSTLKIQRTQQEDSAVYLCASSRIRSGTGQENTIYFGEGSWLTVV.

The chain uses TRBV9 and TRBJ2-1; the match to TRBD2 covers 8 bases. This CDR3 contains 13 residues. Germline values: CDR1 SGDLS, CDR2 YYNGEE. The V and J ends lost 4 bases and 9 bases, in that order; junction bases with no gene match: 6. CDR3 protein: CASSFAGGGEQFF. The CDR3 DNA is TGTGCCAGCAGCTTCGCGGGGGGTGGTGAGCAGTTCTTC.

This clone was seen only once. The chain links TRBV2 to TRBJ2-7; 11 bases are shared with TRBD1. Germline CDR1 reads SNHLY; CDR2 reads FYNNEI. This CDR3 has 15 residues. J gave up 7 bases and V 2 bases, and 7 bases lay outside the gene matches. Written as DNA, the CDR3 is TGTGCCAGCAGTGAATCCGGACAGGGGGCAGGAGAGCAGTACTTC. It is translated as CASSESGQGAGEQYF.

The V and J genes are TRBV6-1 and TRBJ1-1, with a tentative D call TRBD1 (5 bases). Germline-derived CDR1 and CDR2 are MNHNS and SASEGT. The CDR3 covers 16 residues. V gave up 2 bases and J gave up 5 bases, with 18 bases separating them. In DNA form, the CDR3 reads TGTGCCAGCAGTGAACACAGGAGGGTAATGGGGACTGAAGCTTTCTTT. This sequence encodes CASSEHRRVMGTEAFF.

DNA for the CDR3: TGTGCCAGCAGCCTTGCCACAGGGCCCCCTGGAAACACCATATATTTT. It codes for CASSLATGPPGNTIYF. This chain uses TRBV7-8 with TRBJ1-3; weak D call: TRBD1 (6 bases). Germline V lookup: CDR1 SGHVS, CDR2 FQNEAQ. V lost 5 bases and J lost 2, with 16 bases in between. CDR3 length: 16 amino acids.

The V call is TRBV27, the J call TRBJ2-1; maybe TRBD2 (5 bases). Germline V lookup: CDR1 MNHEY, CDR2 SMNVEV (reference sequence). V shed 8 bases and J shed 7 bases, with 12 bases lying between them. The CDR3 has 12 residues. CDR3 sequence reads: CASVSGVNEQFF. CDR3 sequence (DNA): TGTGCCAGCGTGTCCGGGGTAAATGAGCAGTTCTTC.

The chain joins TRBV7-8 to TRBJ2-7; 7 bases fit TRBD1. Germline CDR1 and CDR2: SGHVS and FQNEAQ. The CDR3 contains 15 residues. V lost 4 bases to trimming and J lost 2 bases; unmatched junction nucleotides: 8. CDR3 sequence (DNA): TGTGCCAGCAGCTCCACGGGACAGAGTACCTACGAGCAGTACTTC. This encodes CASSSTGQSTYEQYF.